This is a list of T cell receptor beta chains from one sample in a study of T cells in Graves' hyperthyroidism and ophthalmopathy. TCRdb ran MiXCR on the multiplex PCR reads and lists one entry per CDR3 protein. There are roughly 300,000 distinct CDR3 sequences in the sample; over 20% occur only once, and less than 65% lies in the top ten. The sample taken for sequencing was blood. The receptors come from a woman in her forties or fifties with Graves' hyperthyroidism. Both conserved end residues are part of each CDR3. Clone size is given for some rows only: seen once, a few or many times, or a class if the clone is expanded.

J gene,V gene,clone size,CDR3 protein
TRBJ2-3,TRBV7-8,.,CASSLLKGRKSDTQYF
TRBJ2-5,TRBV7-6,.,CASSSTSSGDGGTQYF
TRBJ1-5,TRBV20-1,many,CSAGTGNQPQHF
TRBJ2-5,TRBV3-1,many,CASSFRPETQYF
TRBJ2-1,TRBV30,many,CAWKGGSTTPDEQFF
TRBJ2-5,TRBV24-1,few,CATSATRPKETQYF
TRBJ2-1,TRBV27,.,CASIDSGSLYNEQFF
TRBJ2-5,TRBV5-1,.,CASSLTTGGIETQYF
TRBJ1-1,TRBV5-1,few,CASSAGRIRNTEAFF
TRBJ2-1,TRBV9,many,CASSVAPGDYNEQFF
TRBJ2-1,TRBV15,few,CATSEEGRINEQFF
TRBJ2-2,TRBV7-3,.,CASRLGPTGELFF
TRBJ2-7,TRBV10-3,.,CAIARDSLVYEQYF
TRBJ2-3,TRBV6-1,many,CASRGAGMGADTQYF
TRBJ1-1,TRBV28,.,CASTPGSMNTEAFF
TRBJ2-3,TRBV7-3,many,CASSTAGGGDTQYF
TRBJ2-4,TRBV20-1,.,CSAEFGGVGNIQYF
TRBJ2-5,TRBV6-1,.,CASSPGLSGETQYF
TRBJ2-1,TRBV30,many,CAWSRVDEQFF
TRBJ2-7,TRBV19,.,CASASRYEQYF
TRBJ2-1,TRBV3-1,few,CASSPAGEPLLYNEQFF
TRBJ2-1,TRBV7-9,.,CASSPPLRISYNEQFF
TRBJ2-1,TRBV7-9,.,CASSLAGGPLNEQFF
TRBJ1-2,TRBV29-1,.,CSVPHRGPVYGYTF
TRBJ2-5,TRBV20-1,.,CSAREPGLAGGGETQYF
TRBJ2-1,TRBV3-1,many,CASSQRLAGGSNEQFF
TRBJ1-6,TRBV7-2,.,CASSFNTGTGNSPLHF
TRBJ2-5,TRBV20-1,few,CSARGTVQETQYF
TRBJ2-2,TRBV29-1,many,CSVGREVSTGELFF
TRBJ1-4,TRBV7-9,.,CASSSARETNEKLFF
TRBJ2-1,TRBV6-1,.,CASSDLTGAYNEQFF
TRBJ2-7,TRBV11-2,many,CASSLPDSSYEQYF
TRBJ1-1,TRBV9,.,CASSVLQGVTEAFF
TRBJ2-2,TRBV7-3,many,CASSLLAGGPGELFF
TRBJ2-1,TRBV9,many,CASSVSSSGRVYNEQFF
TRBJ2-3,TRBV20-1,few,CSAKGANTDTQYF
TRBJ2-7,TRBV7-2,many,CASSSKSQDSYEQYF
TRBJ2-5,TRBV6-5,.,CASSYSIRGGETQYF
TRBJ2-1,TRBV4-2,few,CASSQEGASYNEQFF
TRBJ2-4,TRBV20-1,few,CSASRPTGGDIKNIQYF
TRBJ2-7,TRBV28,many,CASSRLAGGDEQYF
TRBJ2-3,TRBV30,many,CAWRLSGGFTDTQYF
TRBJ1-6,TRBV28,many,CASSKDRSGNSPLHF
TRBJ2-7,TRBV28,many,CASSFLGGVHEQYF